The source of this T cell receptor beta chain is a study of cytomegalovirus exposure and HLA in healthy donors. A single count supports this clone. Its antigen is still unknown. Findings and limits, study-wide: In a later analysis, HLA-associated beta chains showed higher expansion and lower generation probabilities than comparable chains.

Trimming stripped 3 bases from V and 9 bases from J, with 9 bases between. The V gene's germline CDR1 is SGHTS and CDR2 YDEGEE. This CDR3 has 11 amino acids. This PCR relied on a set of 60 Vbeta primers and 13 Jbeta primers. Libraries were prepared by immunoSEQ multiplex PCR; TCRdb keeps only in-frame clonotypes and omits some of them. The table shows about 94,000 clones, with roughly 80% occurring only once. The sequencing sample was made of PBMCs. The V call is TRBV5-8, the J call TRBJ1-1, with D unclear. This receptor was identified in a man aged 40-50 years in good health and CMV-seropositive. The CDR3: CASSSTVKAFF. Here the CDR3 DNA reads TGTGCCAGCAGCTCAACAGTAAAAGCTTTCTTT. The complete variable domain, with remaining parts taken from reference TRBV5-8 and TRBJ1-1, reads EAGVTQSPTHLIKTRGQQATLRCSPISGHTSVYWYQQALGLGLQFLLWYDEGEERNRGNFPPRFSGRQFPNYSSELNVNALELEDSALYLCASSSTVKAFFGQGTRLTVV.